These 23 T cell receptor beta chains came from one sample sequenced in a study of blood T cell repertoires in COVID-19. Repertoires were generated with immunoSEQ multiplex PCR, while TCRdb's copy carries only in-frame clones and drops some. The data contain roughly 230,000 clones, roughly 89% of them singletons. Sequenced input: peripheral blood. The receptors stem from a woman aged 55 to 70 with COVID-19, enrolled during active disease.

The chain uses TRBV7-2 and TRBJ1-4, with TRBD1 as a possible D gene (6 bases). In germline, CDR1 is SGHTA, CDR2 FQGNSA. The ends were cut back, 5 bases at V and 7 bases at J, with 20 bases in the middle. The CDR3 has 16 residues. CDR3 DNA: TGTGCCAGCAGCGAACAGGGACGGGGCTTGGTTGAAAAACTGTTTTTT. It encodes CASSEQGRGLVEKLFF.

The rearrangement links TRBV5-8 to TRBJ1-1, with D maybe TRBD1 (5 bases). From germline, CDR1 is SGHTS and CDR2 YDEGEE. V was cut by 4 bases and J by 6 bases, with 19 bases left in between. CDR3 length: 15 amino acids. CDR3 in amino acids: CASSPHLSGGSEAFF. DNA for the CDR3: TGTGCCAGCAGCCCCCATCTCTCCGGGGGGTCTGAAGCTTTCTTT.

The chain carries TRBV7-7 and TRBJ2-2, with no clear D. The germline V and J ends were trimmed by 2 bases and 7 bases, with 5 bases remaining between them. This CDR3 contains 12 residues. Germline CDR1 and CDR2: SSHAT and FNYEAQ (reference sequence). The CDR3 sequence: CASSLLNGELFF. The CDR3 DNA reads as TGTGCCAGCAGCTTATTAAACGGGGAGCTGTTTTTT.

This chain links TRBV4-2 with TRBJ1-4; 9 bases map to TRBD1. Losses at the gene ends were 2 bases for V and 2 bases for J; bases not matched to a gene: 6. The CDR3 sequence is 17 residues long. The germline V gene encodes CDR1 LGHNA and CDR2 YNFKEQ. The CDR3 region has the DNA TGTGCCAGCAGCCAACACATTACAGGGGGCACTAATGAAAAACTGTTTTTT. Translated, it gives CASSQHITGGTNEKLFF.

V usage is TRBV5-4 and J usage is TRBJ1-2; D might be TRBD1 (6 bases). V shed 4 bases and J shed 4 bases, with 11 bases lying between them. The germline V gene encodes CDR1 SGHNT and CDR2 YYREEE (reference sequence). The length of the CDR3 is 13 residues. The CDR3 protein is CASSRTGIYGYTF. The DNA of the CDR3 is TGTGCCAGCAGCAGAACAGGGATCTATGGCTACACCTTC.

The chain uses TRBV9 and TRBJ1-2; possibly TRBD1 for D (5 bases). Germline V gene data show CDR1 as SGDLS and CDR2 as YYNGEE. Between the trimmed V and J ends, which lost 6 bases and 0 bases, there was a span of 15 bases. This CDR3 is built from 15 residues. CDR3 DNA: TGTGCCAGCAACCCTACCGGGGGGTCTAACTATGGCTACACCTTC. It specifies CASNPTGGSNYGYTF.

This clone is a singleton in its sample. V gene TRBV11-3 combines with J gene TRBJ2-1; 8 positions agree with TRBD2. The V segment lost 5 bases and the J segment 8 bases; nucleotides outside the gene matches: 11. The CDR3 has 15 residues. CDR1 is SGHNT and CDR2 is YENEEA in the germline V gene. CDR3 coding DNA: TGTGCCAGCAGCCCGGGGGGGTCACCCGTCCATGAGCAGTTCTTC. Translated, it gives CASSPGGSPVHEQFF.

This clone was observed a handful of times. This rearrangement joins TRBV18 to TRBJ1-1, with TRBD1 matching 7 bases. Germline V gene lookup returns CDR1 KGHSH and CDR2 LQKENI. The CDR3 runs 15 residues. Unmatched junction bases numbered 9, after V lost 3 bases and J lost 5 bases. The CDR3 region has the DNA TGTGCCAGCTCACCGGTGGAGGGGGCTAGGACTGAAGCTTTCTTT. This sequence encodes CASSPVEGARTEAFF.

The chain couples TRBV6-2 or TRBV6-3 to TRBJ2-5; the match to TRBD2 covers 7 bases. CDR3 length equals 15 residues. Germline CDR1 MNHEY, CDR2 SVGEGT. Trimming cost V 6 bases and J 1 base; bases outside gene matches: 8. CDR3 nucleotides: TGTGCCAGCAGCGGGGGGAGGGGACCCCAAGAGACCCAGTACTTC. Protein product: CASSGGRGPQETQYF.

This chain uses TRBV5-6 with TRBJ2-7; 7 bases map to TRBD1. Germline V gene data show CDR1 as SGHDT and CDR2 as YYEEEE. The CDR3 loop spans 13 amino acids. After removal of 0 bases from V and 5 bases from J, the junction contained 2 bases not matched to a gene. The CDR3 loop reads CASSLGQGHEQYF. The CDR3 region has the DNA TGTGCCAGCAGCTTGGGACAGGGTCACGAGCAGTACTTC.

The chain uses TRBV19 and TRBJ2-3; 7 bases are shared with TRBD1. From germline, CDR1 is LNHDA and CDR2 SQIVND (reference sequence). V trimming: 4 bases; J trimming: 4 bases; junction bases outside the gene matches: 8. This CDR3 comprises 15 residues. The CDR3 DNA reads TGTGCCAGTAGTAGCTTAGGGGGCACTTCAGATACGCAGTATTTT. Its translation: CASSSLGGTSDTQYF. The full variable domain, completed using reference TRBV19 and TRBJ2-3, is DGGITQSPKYLFRKEGQNVTLSCEQNLNHDAMYWYRQDPGQGLRLIYYSQIVNDFQKGDIAEGYSVSREKKESFPLTVTSAQKNPTAFYLCASSSLGGTSDTQYFGPGTRLTVL.

The chain carries TRBV5-5 and TRBJ1-4; 10 bases are shared with TRBD1. After removal of 5 bases from V and 6 bases from J, the junction contained 4 bases not matched to a gene. CDR3 size: 14 residues. CDR1 SGHKS and CDR2 YYEKEE come from the germline V gene (reference sequence). CDR3 sequence: CASSRQGADEKLFF. Here the CDR3 DNA reads TGTGCCAGCAGTAGACAGGGGGCCGATGAAAAACTGTTTTTT.

This clone has a handful of counts. The chain joins TRBV5-1 to TRBJ2-1; perhaps TRBD2 as D (5 bases). V shed 4 bases and J shed 10 bases, with 12 bases lying between them. Germline V gene lookup returns CDR1 SGHRS and CDR2 YFSETQ. The CDR3 runs 12 residues. The CDR3 region is CASSHRTGEQFF. DNA of the CDR3: TGCGCCAGCAGCCACCGTACGGGAGAGCAGTTCTTC.

The table lists this clone with a count of one. The rearrangement links TRBV4-3 to TRBJ2-3; 7 bases agree with TRBD2. The V gene's germline CDR1 is LGHNA and CDR2 YSLEER. V trimming: 3 bases; J trimming: 6 bases; junction bases outside the gene matches: 15. The CDR3 is made up of 17 amino acids. CDR3 residues: CASSQGLSGGGVDTQYF. CDR3 nucleotide sequence: TGCGCCAGCAGCCAGGGCTTGTCGGGCGGGGGTGTGGATACGCAGTATTTT.

This chain connects TRBV19 to TRBJ1-3; 7 nucleotides match TRBD1. This CDR3 is built from 15 residues. Germline V gene lookup returns CDR1 LNHDA and CDR2 SQIVND (reference sequence). V was pared by 10 bases and J by 0 bases, with 9 bases of the junction left unmatched. The CDR3 sequence: CATRTGRVSGNTIYF. The CDR3 DNA is TGTGCCACCCGGACAGGCAGAGTCTCTGGAAACACCATATATTTT. Complete variable domain (other parts from reference TRBV19 and TRBJ1-3): DGGITQSPKYLFRKEGQNVTLSCEQNLNHDAMYWYRQDPGQGLRLIYYSQIVNDFQKGDIAEGYSVSREKKESFPLTVTSAQKNPTAFYLCATRTGRVSGNTIYFGEGSWLTVV.

This clone has just a few counts. The V call is TRBV30, the J call TRBJ1-5, with D possibly TRBD1 on 5 matching bases. Germline CDR1 is GTSNPN and CDR2 is SVGIG (reference sequence). Trimming cost V 0 bases and J 11 bases, with 14 bases left between them. This CDR3 contains 13 residues. For the CDR3, the DNA is TGTGCCTGGAGTGTACTTGGAGCGGGGGCCCAGCATTTT. Its translation: CAWSVLGAGAQHF.

The chain joins TRBV7-2 to TRBJ1-2; D is possibly TRBD1 (6 bases). Germline V gives CDR1 SGHTA, CDR2 FQGNSA. V lost 5 bases and J lost 5, with 21 bases in between. The CDR3 is 16 residues long. As DNA, the CDR3 is TGTGCCAGCAGCCCTCAGACAGGTCGGGTAGGATATGGCTACACCTTC. Its protein is CASSPQTGRVGYGYTF.

The chain combines TRBV5-1 with TRBJ1-1; tentative D call: TRBD1 (5 bases). Germline loops: CDR1 SGHRS, CDR2 YFSETQ. V lost 0 bases and J 8 bases, leaving 14 bases between the germline ends. The CDR3 runs 14 residues. Here the CDR3 reads CASSLADGAAEAFF. CDR3 bases: TGCGCCAGCAGCTTGGCGGATGGGGCAGCGGAAGCTTTCTTT.

This rearrangement joins TRBV7-3 to TRBJ1-4; D not certain. The ends were cut back, 5 bases at V and 7 bases at J, with 17 bases in the middle. CDR1 and CDR2 (germline): SGHTA, FQGTGA. CDR3 length: 15 residues. Here the CDR3 reads CASSLGGKPGEKLFF. The CDR3, as DNA: TGTGCCAGCAGCCTCGGCGGCAAGCCCGGTGAAAAACTGTTTTTT.

The rearrangement joins TRBV5-4 to TRBJ2-7, with D possibly being TRBD1 (6 bases). Deletions cut 4 bases from V and 3 bases from J, with 14 bases between. Germline V CDR1 and CDR2: SGHNT, YYREEE (reference sequence). This CDR3 contains 14 residues. CDR3 DNA: TGTGCCAGCAGCGGAACGGGACAAGTCTACGAGCAGTACTTC. Translating it yields CASSGTGQVYEQYF.

The chain uses TRBV5-6 and TRBJ1-4, with 7 bases fitting TRBD1. V shed 5 bases and J 5 bases; nucleotides not matched to a gene: 3. CDR3 length: 13 amino acids. CDR1 and CDR2 from the germline V gene are SGHDT and YYEEEE. This chain's CDR3 is CASRSGQNEKLFF. CDR3 DNA sequence: TGTGCCAGCAGGTCGGGACAGAATGAAAAACTGTTTTTT.

The chain couples TRBV6-2 or TRBV6-3 to TRBJ2-1; D may be TRBD1 (5 bases). Germline V lookup: CDR1 MNHEY, CDR2 SVGEGT. The ends were cut back, 4 bases at V and 3 bases at J, with 7 bases in the middle. The CDR3 runs to 13 residues. In DNA form, the CDR3 reads TGTGCCAGCAGTTTACAGGACTACAATGAGCAGTTCTTC. This translates into CASSLQDYNEQFF.

About this clone itself: In the same sample, other DNA sequences code for this CDR3. The chain employs TRBV6-2 or TRBV6-3 and TRBJ1-2; D remains ambiguous. V was cut by 2 bases and J by 2 bases, with 6 bases left in between. The germline V gene encodes CDR1 MNHEY and CDR2 SVGEGT. The CDR3 length is 13 residues. CDR3 region: CASSYGGNYGYTF. Written as DNA, the CDR3 is TGTGCCAGCAGTTACGGAGGAAACTATGGCTACACCTTC.